These T cell receptor beta chains were read from a single sample in a study of T cell changes during pregnancy in multiple sclerosis. The method was immunoSEQ multiplex PCR; TCRdb's version includes in-frame clones alone and lacks a portion of them. The table lists roughly 71,000 clones, roughly 90% of them singletons, with 1.5% to 2% in the top ten. Sample: peripheral blood, taken in the first trimester of pregnancy. The receptors were gathered from a female donor in good health, enrolled as a control in a pregnancy study. CDR3s include the opening cysteine and the closing phenylalanine or tryptophan.

j_call v_call cdr3_aa
TRBJ1-2 TRBV28 CASSSAGSGSTYGYTF
TRBJ2-2 TRBV2 CASSVSSGSPGELFF
TRBJ2-1 TRBV5-1 CASSQTLSYNEQFF
TRBJ2-3 TRBV6-5 CASARGEGRTDTQYF
TRBJ2-3 TRBV7-2 CASSLAPGREWYF
TRBJ1-1 TRBV20-1 CSANPEGKAFF
TRBJ1-2 TRBV18 CASSPSDSNYGYTF
TRBJ1-5 TRBV18 CASSPSFGRGPDQPQHF
TRBJ2-7 TRBV28 CASSPRDYEQYF
TRBJ2-1 TRBV21-1 CASSKDVAGEDEQFF
TRBJ1-3 TRBV2 CASSELGEIGNTIYF